The 30 T cell receptor beta chains listed next were all sequenced from one sample in a study of graft-versus-host responses after intestinal transplantation. Intraepithelial lymphocytes and lamina propria lymphocytes were released through processing of graft tissue. Using immunoSEQ multiplex PCR, the repertoire was profiled, and TCRdb retains in-frame clones only, with some absent. The sample comprises roughly 15,000 clones, almost 80% of which are singletons, and 6.5% to 8.5% rests with the top ten. This specimen consisted of ileum tissue, obtained approximately 61 weeks after intestinal transplant. Receptors were obtained from a human patient who received an intestinal transplant, so some T cells may come from the graft donor.

The CDR3 DNA reads as TGTGCCAGCAGCTTAGTTAGCAATGAGCAGTTCTTC. It yields the protein CASSLVSNEQFF. The chain has TRBV7-6 and TRBJ2-1; D gene ambiguous. V gave up 1 base and J gave up 6 bases, with 4 bases separating them. CDR1 and CDR2 (germline): SGHVS, FNYEAQ. The CDR3 consists of 12 residues.

To note about this clone: One junction end does not reproduce the germline sequence, and a read error may be involved. J is TRBJ2-1 and V is TRBV12-5; 14 positions match TRBD2. Germline V gene data show CDR1 as LGHNT and CDR2 as FRNRAP. The CDR3 spans 16 residues. The CDR3 nucleotides read TGTGCTGGTGGTTGGGGACTAGCGGGGGCTCGCAATGAGCAGTTCTTC. It is translated as CAGGWGLAGARNEQFF.

The chain couples TRBV4-3 to TRBJ2-3; 16 bases are a match to TRBD2. CDR1 is LGHNA and CDR2 is YSLEER in the germline V gene. CDR3 length: 16 residues. The junction had 1 base not matched to a gene; V was cut back by 3 bases and J by 4 bases. The CDR3 DNA is TGCGCCAGCAGCCAGGGGACTAGCGGGGGGGCAGATACGCAGTATTTT. Protein sequence: CASSQGTSGGADTQYF.

V gene TRBV19 combines with J gene TRBJ2-5; D perhaps matches TRBD1 (7 bases). CDR3 length: 14 residues. Per germline, CDR1 LNHDA and CDR2 SQIVND (reference sequence). Trimming stripped 6 bases from V and 4 bases from J, with 15 bases between. CDR3 loop: CASSAGGTGETQYF. DNA of the CDR3: TGTGCCAGTAGCGCAGGGGGGACTGGAGAGACCCAGTACTTC. Filled out from reference TRBV19 and TRBJ2-5, the complete variable domain reads DGGITQSPKYLFRKEGQNVTLSCEQNLNHDAMYWYRQDPGQGLRLIYYSQIVNDFQKGDIAEGYSVSREKKESFPLTVTSAQKNPTAFYLCASSAGGTGETQYFGPGTRLLVL.

The CDR3 bases are TGTGCCAGCAGCCTGACAGGGGGCCGCTACGAGCAGTACTTC. Translating it yields CASSLTGGRYEQYF. V and J are TRBV27 and TRBJ2-5; 10 positions match TRBD1. The J call may be faulty, since TRBJ2-7 better matches the DNA end. The CDR3 has 14 residues. CDR1 MNHEY and CDR2 SMNVEV come from the germline V gene (reference sequence).

This clone has just a few counts. The V gene is TRBV2, the J gene TRBJ2-3; TRBD1 agrees at 7 bases. The CDR3 totals 16 residues. The ends lost 1 base at V and 5 bases at J; junction bases unmatched: 9. Per the germline V gene, CDR1 is SNHLY and CDR2 is FYNNEI. CDR3 sequence: CASSEGGTARGDTQYF. CDR3 nucleotides: TGTGCCAGCAGTGAAGGGGGGACAGCCCGGGGAGATACGCAGTATTTT.

V usage is TRBV4-2 and J usage is TRBJ2-7, with D unresolved. Looked up from germline, CDR1 is LGHNA and CDR2 is YNFKEQ. The V gene lost 2 bases and the J gene lost 1 base, with 6 bases spanning the gap. The CDR3 sequence is 13 residues long. CDR3 protein: CASSQFNSYEQYF. CDR3 nucleotide sequence: TGTGCCAGCAGCCAATTTAATTCCTACGAGCAGTACTTC.

This rearrangement joins TRBV9 to TRBJ1-2, with D possibly matching TRBD1 (5 bases). V was pared by 1 base and J by 6 bases, with 10 bases between. Germline CDR1 is SGDLS and CDR2 is YYNGEE. The CDR3 has 13 residues. CDR3 DNA sequence: TGTGCCAGCAGCGTATCCTCAGGGCATGGCTACACCTTC. Protein product: CASSVSSGHGYTF.

This clone was seen only once. The chain employs TRBV28 and TRBJ2-7; TRBD2 matches at 7 bases. The CDR3 has 13 amino acids. The germline gives CDR1 MDHEN, CDR2 SYDVKM. The V segment lost 3 bases and the J segment 7 bases; nucleotides outside the gene matches: 6. This CDR3 reads CASSLRGMGEQYF. CDR3 sequence (DNA): TGTGCCAGCAGTTTGCGGGGGATGGGGGAGCAGTACTTC.

The chain uses TRBV11-2 and TRBJ1-6, with TRBD1 matching 11 bases. From germline, CDR1 is SGHAT and CDR2 FQNNGV. The junction had 8 bases not matched to a gene; V was cut back by 5 bases and J by 14 bases. This CDR3 region has 14 residues. CDR3 loop: CASSPPGTGGSLHF. The CDR3 DNA reads as TGTGCCAGCAGCCCCCCCGGGACAGGGGGGTCCCTCCACTTT.

This chain joins TRBV13 and TRBJ2-7; D may be TRBD1 (5 bases). CDR1 is PRHDT and CDR2 is FYEKMQ in the germline V gene (reference sequence). The CDR3 runs 14 residues. V lost 1 base, J lost 5 bases, and 12 bases lay in between. The CDR3 DNA reads as TGTGCCAGCAGCTTAGCAGTGCAGGGCAACGAGCAGTACTTC. Translated: CASSLAVQGNEQYF.

The chain links TRBV4-2 to TRBJ2-5; D unclear. Trimming stripped 0 bases from V and 1 base from J, with 9 bases between. Germline V lookup: CDR1 LGHNA, CDR2 YNFKEQ. CDR3 length: 15 residues. For the CDR3, the DNA is TGTGCCAGCAGCCAAGAGGCCACGGGCCAAGAGACCCAGTACTTC. As protein: CASSQEATGQETQYF.

This clone has more than one count but fewer than ten. The chain is built from TRBV4-3 and TRBJ2-1, with D perhaps matching TRBD1 (6 bases). This CDR3 has 16 residues. Between the trimmed V and J ends, which lost 2 bases and 0 bases, there was a span of 11 bases. CDR1 and CDR2 from the germline V gene are LGHNA and YSLEER. CDR3 residues: CASSQPQGSSYNEQFF. Here the CDR3 DNA reads TGCGCCAGCAGCCAACCTCAGGGGAGCTCCTACAATGAGCAGTTCTTC.

The table lists this clone with a few counts. V and J are TRBV18 and TRBJ1-3; D not certain. V lost 3 bases, J lost 4 bases, and 10 bases lay in between. The CDR3 loop spans 14 amino acids. Germline V gene data show CDR1 as KGHSH and CDR2 as LQKENI. The CDR3 protein is CASSPLYSGNTIYF. In nucleotides, the CDR3 is TGTGCCAGCTCACCCCTATACTCCGGAAACACCATATATTTT.

This chain connects TRBV18 to TRBJ1-1; possible D gene TRBD1, 5 bases. This CDR3 contains 13 residues. V dropped 2 bases and J dropped 1 base, with 5 bases sitting between them. Germline lookup yields CDR1 KGHSH and CDR2 LQKENI. The CDR3 DNA is TGTGCCAGCTCACCAGGGGCGAACACTGAAGCTTTCTTT. It codes for CASSPGANTEAFF.

The rearrangement links TRBV7-9 to TRBJ1-6; D remains ambiguous. The CDR3 runs to 14 residues. V lost 2 bases and J lost 7, with 9 bases in between. Germline loops: CDR1 SEHNR, CDR2 FQNEAQ (reference sequence). The CDR3 bases are TGTGCCAGCAGCTTACCGACGGGAAATTCACCCCTCCACTTT. Translated: CASSLPTGNSPLHF.

The chain is built from TRBV2 and TRBJ2-5; the D gene is possibly TRBD1 (6 bases). The CDR3 has 14 amino acids. Trimming took 6 bases from V and 4 from J, leaving 15 bases between them. Germline CDR1 and CDR2: SNHLY and FYNNEI. CDR3 loop: CASRVDRYRETQYF. CDR3 sequence (DNA): TGTGCCAGCAGGGTCGACAGGTACCGAGAGACCCAGTACTTC.

Comment on this clone: One junction end does not reproduce the germline sequence, and a read error may be involved. The rearrangement links TRBV13 to TRBJ1-5; tentatively, D is TRBD1 (5 bases). Germline-derived CDR1 and CDR2 are PRHDT and FYEKMQ (reference sequence). The CDR3 runs to 14 residues. The CDR3: CASSFGGGNRPQHF. In DNA form, the CDR3 reads TGTGCCAGCAGCTTTGGGGGTGGAAATCGGCCCCAGCATTTT.

CDR3 protein: CASSASGFYNEQFF. For the CDR3, the DNA is TGTGCCAGCAGCGCCAGTGGATTCTACAATGAGCAGTTCTTC. This sequence joins TRBV9 and TRBJ2-1; D call uncertain. This CDR3 comprises 14 residues. Germline CDR1 is SGDLS and CDR2 is YYNGEE. V shed 3 bases and J shed 3 bases, with 10 bases lying between them.

This clone has more than one count but fewer than ten. This chain uses TRBV7-9 with TRBJ1-6; 7 bases are a match to TRBD1. The ends lost 5 bases at V and 10 bases at J; junction bases unmatched: 8. The length of the CDR3 is 14 residues. Per the germline V gene, CDR1 is SEHNR and CDR2 is FQNEAQ (reference sequence). The CDR3 region is CASSGDRDGSPLHF. As DNA, the CDR3 is TGTGCCAGCAGCGGAGACAGGGATGGGTCACCCCTCCACTTT.

The chain is built from TRBV4-2 and TRBJ2-3; D may be TRBD2 (6 bases). CDR3 length: 14 residues. From germline, CDR1 is LGHNA and CDR2 YNFKEQ. The V end was cut by 1 base, the J end by 4 bases, with 9 bases between. CDR3 sequence (DNA): TGTGCCAGCAGCCAAGCGGGGGAACCAGATACGCAGTATTTT. This gives the protein CASSQAGEPDTQYF.

Concerning this clone itself: Sequence at one end of the junction differs from germline and may be a read error. The CDR3 bases are TGTGCTAGCAGCCCCATACTGGGGTTGGAGACCCAGTACTTC. It translates to CASSPILGLETQYF. The genes are TRBV7-7 and TRBJ2-5; D is undetermined. CDR3 length: 14 residues. Germline V CDR1 and CDR2: SSHAT, FNYEAQ (reference sequence).

The V and J genes are TRBV27 and TRBJ2-5; no clear D gene. V was clipped by 4 bases and J by 4 bases, with 4 bases between them. The germline V gene has CDR1 MNHEY and CDR2 SMNVEV (reference sequence). The CDR3 loop spans 11 amino acids. The CDR3, as DNA: TGTGCCAGCAGTTGGGGAGAGACCCAGTACTTC. Translated: CASSWGETQYF.

The sample holds a few counts of this clone. In DNA, the CDR3 is TGTGCCAGCAGCCGAAGCGGGGGTCGGACCGGGGAGCTGTTTTTT. As protein: CASSRSGGRTGELFF. This chain links TRBV27 with TRBJ2-2, with 8 bases matching TRBD2. V was clipped by 6 bases and J by 5 bases; unmatched bases: 8. The length of the CDR3 is 15 residues. Germline V lookup: CDR1 MNHEY, CDR2 SMNVEV (reference sequence).

The chain joins TRBV19 to TRBJ2-2, with TRBD1 as a possible D gene (7 bases). CDR1 LNHDA and CDR2 SQIVND come from the germline V gene (reference sequence). The CDR3 consists of 16 residues. Trimming took off 5 bases at V and 5 bases at J, with 18 bases between the two ends. CDR3 in amino acids: CASSYGGGGGTGELFF. DNA of the CDR3: TGTGCCAGTAGTTACGGTGGAGGGGGCGGGACCGGGGAGCTGTTTTTT.

This chain connects TRBV7-9 to TRBJ1-5, with D unresolved. V gave up 1 base and J gave up 2 bases, with 6 bases separating them. Germline V gene lookup returns CDR1 SEHNR and CDR2 FQNEAQ (reference sequence). This CDR3 is 14 amino acids long. DNA for the CDR3: TGTGCCAGCAGCTTAGGCCTAGGCAATCAGCCCCAGCATTTT. Its translation is CASSLGLGNQPQHF.

The chain is built from TRBV14 and TRBJ1-1; possibly TRBD1 for D (6 bases). Germline assignment: CDR1 SGHDN and CDR2 FVKESK. CDR3 length equals 17 residues. The V and J ends lost 7 bases and 3 bases respectively, with 24 bases between them. The chain's CDR3 is CASTSWGGHYADTEAFF. In DNA form, the CDR3 reads TGTGCCAGCACCTCCTGGGGGGGACACTATGCGGACACTGAAGCTTTCTTT. Variable domain in full (rest from reference TRBV14 and TRBJ1-1): EAGVTQFPSHSVIEKGQTVTLRCDPISGHDNLYWYRRVMGKEIKFLLHFVKESKQDESGMPNNRFLAERTGGTYSTLKVQPAELEDSGVYFCASTSWGGHYADTEAFFGQGTRLTVV.

The chain links TRBV18 to TRBJ2-5; D ambiguous. TRBJ2-7 explains the end of the DNA better; the J call may be wrong. Germline loops: CDR1 KGHSH, CDR2 LQKENI. This CDR3 is built from 13 residues. This CDR3 is CASSPGISYEQYF. DNA for the CDR3: TGTGCCAGCTCACCGGGCATCTCCTACGAGCAGTACTTC.

CDR3 coding DNA: TGTGCCAGCAGTGCAACCGGGACCCTCGGTAACACTGAAGCTTTCTTT. Translation gives CASSATGTLGNTEAFF. This chain links TRBV6-4 with TRBJ1-1, with D perhaps matching TRBD1 (5 bases). Germline-derived CDR1 and CDR2 are MRHNA and SNTAGT. V lost 4 bases, J lost 2 bases, and 17 bases lay in between. There are 16 residues in the CDR3.

This clone was detected once. One junction end does not reproduce the germline sequence, and a read error may be involved. The chain carries TRBV7-7 and TRBJ2-6, with D tentatively TRBD1 (6 bases). The CDR3 totals 16 residues. The germline CDR1 and CDR2 sequences are SSHAT and FNYEAQ (reference sequence). CDR3 bases: TGTGCTAGCACCACCACAAGGGGGTTCGGGGCCAACGTCCTGACTTTC. This translates into CASTTTRGFGANVLTF.